Listed here are 5 T cell receptor beta chains from one sample, sequenced in a study of blood T cells in healthy people across ages (dated by TCRdb to 2015 to 2017). The receptor library was made with 5' RACE. The listed sequencing device is Illumina HiSeq 2500. The second PCR ran for roughly 6 to 11 cycles and used a J-beta primer mix along with a sample-barcoded 5' primer. The public reads were reanalyzed by TCRdb: fastp trimming at Q25, MiXCR alignment, in-frame beta chains only. Rows matching on CDR3 protein sequence are summarized as one entry with the most common DNA and genes. In all, the sample holds about 1.5 million distinct CDR3 sequences, and roughly 43% of those were seen once. The ten largest clonotypes hold about 4% of the sample. What was sequenced was blood. These receptor sequences come from a woman aged 18-29 years in good health.

This sequence joins TRBV29-1 and TRBJ2-3; D is undetermined. Per germline, CDR1 SQVTM and CDR2 ANQGSEA. The CDR3 extends over 11 amino acids. Trimming shortened V by 6 bases and J by 6 bases, and 10 bases separated the two germline ends. The CDR3: CSVAAPDTQYF. As DNA, the CDR3 is TGCAGCGTGGCCGCCCCTGATACGCAGTATTTT.

This chain joins TRBV7-9 and TRBJ2-1, with D unclear. This CDR3 comprises 13 residues. The germline V gene encodes CDR1 SEHNR and CDR2 FQNEAQ (reference sequence). Trimming stripped 8 bases from V and 0 bases from J, with 8 bases between. The CDR3: CASLSSSYNEQFF. The CDR3 coding sequence is TGTGCCAGCCTATCTAGCTCCTACAATGAGCAGTTCTTC.

The genes are TRBV5-6 and TRBJ2-1; TRBD1 might be the D (5 bases). The CDR3 runs 16 residues. Germline V gene sequence: CDR1 SGHDT, CDR2 YYEEEE. Trimming shortened V by 1 base and J by 7 bases, and 18 bases separated the two germline ends. The CDR3 bases are TGTGCCAGCAGCTTGCGTAATACAGGTTTGTGGAATGAGCAGTTCTTC. Translation: CASSLRNTGLWNEQFF.

The CDR3 reads CASSRTDRSYNEQFF. The CDR3 DNA sequence: TGTGCCAGCAGCCGCACAGATAGAAGCTACAATGAGCAGTTCTTC. The chain is built from TRBV2 and TRBJ2-1; D gene ambiguous. The CDR3 is 15 amino acids. V lost 6 bases and J 3 bases, leaving 15 bases between the germline ends. Germline V gene lookup returns CDR1 SNHLY and CDR2 FYNNEI.

Concerning this clonotype itself: A read error is possible here, since a much larger clone lies one base away. The J gene is TRBJ2-3, the V gene TRBV9; D uncertain. The CDR3 covers 13 residues. Germline-derived CDR1 and CDR2 are SGDLS and YYNGEE. The CDR3 spells CAGSPPSLDTQYF. The DNA of the CDR3 is TGTGCCGGCAGCCCCCCGTCCCTAGATACGCAGTATTTT.